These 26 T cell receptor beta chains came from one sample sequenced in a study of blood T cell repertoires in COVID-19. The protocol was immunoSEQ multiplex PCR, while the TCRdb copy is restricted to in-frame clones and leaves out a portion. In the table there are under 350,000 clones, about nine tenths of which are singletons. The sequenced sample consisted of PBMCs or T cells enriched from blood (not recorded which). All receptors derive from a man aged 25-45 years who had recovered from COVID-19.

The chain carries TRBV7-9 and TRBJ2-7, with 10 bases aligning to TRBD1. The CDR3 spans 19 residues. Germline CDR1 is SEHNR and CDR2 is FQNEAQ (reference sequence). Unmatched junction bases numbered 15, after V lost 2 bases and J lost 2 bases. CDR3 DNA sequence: TGTGCCAGCAGCTTAAGTCTGGGGGCCGGGACAGGGGCAACCTACGAGCAGTACTTC. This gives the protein CASSLSLGAGTGATYEQYF.

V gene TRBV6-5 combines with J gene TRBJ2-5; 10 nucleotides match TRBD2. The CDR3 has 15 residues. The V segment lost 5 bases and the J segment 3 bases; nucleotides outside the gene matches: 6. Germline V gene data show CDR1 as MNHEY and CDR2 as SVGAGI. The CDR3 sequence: CASSRGLAYEETQYF. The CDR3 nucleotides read TGTGCCAGCAGTCGGGGACTAGCGTATGAAGAGACCCAGTACTTC.

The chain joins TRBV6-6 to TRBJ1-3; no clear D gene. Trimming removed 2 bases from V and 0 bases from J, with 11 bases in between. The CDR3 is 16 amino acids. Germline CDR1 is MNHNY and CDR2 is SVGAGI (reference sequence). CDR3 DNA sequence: TGTGCCAGCAGTTACCCCCAGGAACACTCTGGAAACACCATATATTTT. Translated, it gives CASSYPQEHSGNTIYF.

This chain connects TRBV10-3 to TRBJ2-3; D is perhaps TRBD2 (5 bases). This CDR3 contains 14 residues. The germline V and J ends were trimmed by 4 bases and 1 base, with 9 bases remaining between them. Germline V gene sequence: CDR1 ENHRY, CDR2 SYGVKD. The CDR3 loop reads CAISAGYGTDTQYF. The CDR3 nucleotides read TGTGCCATCAGTGCGGGGTACGGCACAGATACGCAGTATTTT.

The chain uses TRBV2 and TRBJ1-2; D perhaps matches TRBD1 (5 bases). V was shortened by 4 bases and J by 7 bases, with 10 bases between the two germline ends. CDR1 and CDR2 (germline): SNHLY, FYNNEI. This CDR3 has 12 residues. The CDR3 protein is CASSVGEGGYTF. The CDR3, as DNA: TGTGCCAGCAGTGTGGGGGAGGGTGGCTACACCTTC.

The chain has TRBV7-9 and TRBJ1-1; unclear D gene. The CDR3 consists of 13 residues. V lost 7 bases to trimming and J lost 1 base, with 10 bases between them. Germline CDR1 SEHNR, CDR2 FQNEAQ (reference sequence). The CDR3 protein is CASMPDSNTEAFF. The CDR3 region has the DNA TGTGCCAGCATGCCAGACTCGAACACTGAAGCTTTCTTT.

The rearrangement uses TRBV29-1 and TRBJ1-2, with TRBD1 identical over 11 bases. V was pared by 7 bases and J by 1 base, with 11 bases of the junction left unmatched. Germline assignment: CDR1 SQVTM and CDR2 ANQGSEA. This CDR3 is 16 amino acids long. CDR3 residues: CSAPGQGGQDNYGYTF. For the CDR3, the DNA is TGCAGCGCCCCGGGACAGGGGGGACAAGATAACTATGGCTACACCTTC.

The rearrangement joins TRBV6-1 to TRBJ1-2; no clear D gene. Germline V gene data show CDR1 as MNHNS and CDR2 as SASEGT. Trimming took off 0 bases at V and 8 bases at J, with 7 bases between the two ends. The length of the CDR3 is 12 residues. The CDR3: CASSEAGYGYTF. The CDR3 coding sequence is TGTGCCAGCAGTGAAGCGGGCTACGGCTACACCTTC.

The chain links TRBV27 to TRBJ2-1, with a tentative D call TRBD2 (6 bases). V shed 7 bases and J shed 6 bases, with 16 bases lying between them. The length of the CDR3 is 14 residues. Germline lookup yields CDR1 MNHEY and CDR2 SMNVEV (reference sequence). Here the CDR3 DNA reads TGTGCCAGCACCCAATTGGGACTTGTCAATGAGCAGTTCTTC. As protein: CASTQLGLVNEQFF.

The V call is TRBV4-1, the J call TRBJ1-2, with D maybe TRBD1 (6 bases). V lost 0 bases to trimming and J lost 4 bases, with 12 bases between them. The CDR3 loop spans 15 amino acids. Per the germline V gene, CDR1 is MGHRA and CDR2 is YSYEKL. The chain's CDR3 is CASSQENRGAYGYTF. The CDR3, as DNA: TGCGCCAGCAGCCAAGAAAATCGGGGGGCCTATGGCTACACCTTC.

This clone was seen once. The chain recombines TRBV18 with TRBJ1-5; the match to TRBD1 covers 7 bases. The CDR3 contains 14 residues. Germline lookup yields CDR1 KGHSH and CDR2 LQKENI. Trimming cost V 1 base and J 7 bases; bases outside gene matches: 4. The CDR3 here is CASSPQGARQPQHF. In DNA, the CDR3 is TGTGCCAGCTCACCACAGGGGGCAAGGCAGCCCCAGCATTTT.

Here the CDR3 reads CASSLRDRGRLKAFF. CDR3 DNA sequence: TGTGCCAGCAGTTTACGAGACAGGGGCCGTTTGAAAGCTTTCTTT. The chain is built from TRBV28 and TRBJ1-1, with TRBD1 matching over 8 bases. Losses at the gene ends were 2 bases for V and 9 bases for J; bases not matched to a gene: 11. Germline loops: CDR1 MDHEN, CDR2 SYDVKM. This CDR3 comprises 15 residues.

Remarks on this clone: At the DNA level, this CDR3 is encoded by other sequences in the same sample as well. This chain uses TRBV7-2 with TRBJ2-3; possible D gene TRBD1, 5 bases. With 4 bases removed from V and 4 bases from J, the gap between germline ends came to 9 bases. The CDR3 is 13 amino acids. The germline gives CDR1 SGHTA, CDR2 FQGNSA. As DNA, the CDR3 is TGTGCCAGCAGCTCCAGCAGGGCAGATACGCAGTATTTT. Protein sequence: CASSSSRADTQYF. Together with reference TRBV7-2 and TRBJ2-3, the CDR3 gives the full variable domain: GAGVSQSPSNKVTEKGKDVELRCDPISGHTALYWYRQSLGQGLEFLIYFQGNSAPDKSGLPSDRFSAERTGGSVSTLTIQRTQQEDSAVYLCASSSSRADTQYFGPGTRLTVL.

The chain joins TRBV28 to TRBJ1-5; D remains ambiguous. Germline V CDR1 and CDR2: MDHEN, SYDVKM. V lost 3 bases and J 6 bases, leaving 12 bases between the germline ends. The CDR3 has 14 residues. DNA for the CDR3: TGTGCCAGCAGTTTGGGGTTGGGGAGTCAGCCCCAGCATTTT. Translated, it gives CASSLGLGSQPQHF.

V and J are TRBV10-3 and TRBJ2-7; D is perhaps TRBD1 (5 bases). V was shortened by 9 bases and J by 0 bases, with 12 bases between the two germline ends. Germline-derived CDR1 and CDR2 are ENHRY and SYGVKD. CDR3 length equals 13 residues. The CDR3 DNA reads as TGTGCCATAAAGGGGTCCTTCTCCTACGAGCAGTACTTC. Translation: CAIKGSFSYEQYF.

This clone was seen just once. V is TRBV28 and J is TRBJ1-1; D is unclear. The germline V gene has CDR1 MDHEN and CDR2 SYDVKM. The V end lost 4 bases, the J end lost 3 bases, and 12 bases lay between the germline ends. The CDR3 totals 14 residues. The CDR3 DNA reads TGTGCCAGCAGTTCACTAGATGGGTACACTGAAGCTTTCTTT. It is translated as CASSSLDGYTEAFF. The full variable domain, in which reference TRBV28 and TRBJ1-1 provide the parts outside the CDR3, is DVKVTQSSRYLVKRTGEKVFLECVQDMDHENMFWYRQDPGLGLRLIYFSYDVKMKEKGDIPEGYSVSREKKERFSLILESASTNQTSMYLCASSSLDGYTEAFFGQGTRLTVV.

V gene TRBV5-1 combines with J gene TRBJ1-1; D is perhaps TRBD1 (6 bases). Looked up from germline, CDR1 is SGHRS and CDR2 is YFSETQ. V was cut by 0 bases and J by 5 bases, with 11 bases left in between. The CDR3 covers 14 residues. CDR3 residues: CASSLVRGKTEAFF. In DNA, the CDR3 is TGCGCCAGCAGCTTGGTGAGGGGGAAGACTGAAGCTTTCTTT.

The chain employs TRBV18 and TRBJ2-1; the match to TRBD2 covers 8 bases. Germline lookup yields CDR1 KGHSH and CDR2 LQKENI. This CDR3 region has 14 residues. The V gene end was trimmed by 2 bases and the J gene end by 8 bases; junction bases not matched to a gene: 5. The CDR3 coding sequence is TGTGCCAGCTCACCAGGGACTAGAGATTATGAGCAGTTCTTC. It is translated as CASSPGTRDYEQFF. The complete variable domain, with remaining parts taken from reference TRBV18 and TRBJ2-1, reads NAGVMQNPRHLVRRRGQEARLRCSPMKGHSHVYWYRQLPEEGLKFMVYLQKENIIDESGMPKERFSAEFPKEGPSILRIQQVVRGDSAAYFCASSPGTRDYEQFFGPGTRLTVL.

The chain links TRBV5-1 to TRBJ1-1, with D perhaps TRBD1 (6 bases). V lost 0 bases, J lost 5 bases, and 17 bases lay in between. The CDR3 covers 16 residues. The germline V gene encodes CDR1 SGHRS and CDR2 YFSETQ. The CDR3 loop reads CASSLVNLGGSTEAFF. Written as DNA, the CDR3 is TGCGCCAGCAGCTTGGTTAACCTTGGGGGCTCTACTGAAGCTTTCTTT.

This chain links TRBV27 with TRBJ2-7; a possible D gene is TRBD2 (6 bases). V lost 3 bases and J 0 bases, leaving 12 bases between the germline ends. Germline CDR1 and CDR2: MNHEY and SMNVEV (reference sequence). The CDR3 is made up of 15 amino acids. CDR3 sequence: CASSLEGHNSYEQYF. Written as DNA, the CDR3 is TGTGCCAGCAGTTTGGAGGGCCACAACTCCTACGAGCAGTACTTC.

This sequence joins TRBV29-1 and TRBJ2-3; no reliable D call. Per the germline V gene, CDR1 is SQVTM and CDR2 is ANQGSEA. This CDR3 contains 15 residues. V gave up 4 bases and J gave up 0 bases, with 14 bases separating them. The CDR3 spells CSVASGATSTDTQYF. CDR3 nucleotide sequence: TGCAGCGTTGCGTCTGGAGCTACTAGCACAGATACGCAGTATTTT.

The DNA for the CDR3 is TGTGCCACCAGTGTACTACAGGGTTTGGGGACCACTGAAGCTTTCTTT. As protein: CATSVLQGLGTTEAFF. The chain uses TRBV24-1 and TRBJ1-1; D is perhaps TRBD1 (6 bases). From germline, CDR1 is KGHDR and CDR2 SFDVKD. The CDR3 covers 16 residues. The V and J ends lost 5 bases and 4 bases respectively, with 19 bases between them.

The CDR3, as DNA: TGCGCCAGCAGCTTGTCGACAGGGCCCAATGAGCAGTTCTTC. Its protein is CASSLSTGPNEQFF. The J gene is TRBJ2-1, the V gene TRBV5-1; TRBD1 agrees at 7 bases. V lost 1 base and J lost 6; bases outside the gene matches: 4. CDR3 length: 14 amino acids. CDR1 is SGHRS, CDR2 YFSETQ, per germline.

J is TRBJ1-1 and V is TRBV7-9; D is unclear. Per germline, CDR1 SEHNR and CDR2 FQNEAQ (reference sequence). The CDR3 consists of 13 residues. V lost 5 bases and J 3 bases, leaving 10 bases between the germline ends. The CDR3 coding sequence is TGTGCCAGCAGCATACTCTTGGACACTGAAGCTTTCTTT. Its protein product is CASSILLDTEAFF. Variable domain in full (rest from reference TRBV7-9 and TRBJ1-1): DTGVSQNPRHKITKRGQNVTFRCDPISEHNRLYWYRQTLGQGPEFLTYFQNEAQLEKSRLLSDRFSAERPKGSFSTLEIQRTEQGDSAMYLCASSILLDTEAFFGQGTRLTVV.

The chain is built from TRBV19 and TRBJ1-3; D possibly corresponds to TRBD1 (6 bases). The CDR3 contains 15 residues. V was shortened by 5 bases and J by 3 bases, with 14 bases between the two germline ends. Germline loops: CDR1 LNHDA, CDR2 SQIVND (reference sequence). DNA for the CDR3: TGTGCCAGTAGTTTCCGGGGGGCGGGTGGAAACACCATATATTTT. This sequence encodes CASSFRGAGGNTIYF.

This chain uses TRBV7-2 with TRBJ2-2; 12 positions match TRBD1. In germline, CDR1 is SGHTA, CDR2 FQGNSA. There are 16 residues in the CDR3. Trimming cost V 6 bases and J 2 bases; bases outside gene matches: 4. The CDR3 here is CASRQGQGANTGELFF. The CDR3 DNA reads TGTGCCAGCAGACAGGGACAGGGGGCAAACACCGGGGAGCTGTTTTTT.